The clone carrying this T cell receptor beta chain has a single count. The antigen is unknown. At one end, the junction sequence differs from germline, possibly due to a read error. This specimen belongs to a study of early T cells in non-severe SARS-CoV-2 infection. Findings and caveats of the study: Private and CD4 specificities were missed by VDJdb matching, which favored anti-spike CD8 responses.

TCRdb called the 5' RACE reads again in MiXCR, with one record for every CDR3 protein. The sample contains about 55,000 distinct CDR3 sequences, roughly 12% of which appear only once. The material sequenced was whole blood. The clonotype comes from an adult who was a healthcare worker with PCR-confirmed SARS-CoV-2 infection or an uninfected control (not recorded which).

The CDR3 bases are TGCGCCAGTAGCCAAGGAAGTGGGACTAGCGGAGAGACCCAGTACTTC. Translation: CASSQGSGTSGETQYF. The V and J genes are TRBV4-1 and TRBJ2-5, with 11 bases fitting TRBD2. This CDR3 region has 16 residues. Germline-derived CDR1 and CDR2 are MGHRA and YSYEKL.